These 10 T cell receptor beta chains share one sample of origin, sequenced in a study of CD8 T cells in ankylosing spondylitis. Overall study findings and caveats: Made up of about eight highly homologous variants, a TCR beta motif appeared characteristic of ankylosing spondylitis blood.

TCRdb re-called the 5' RACE reads with MiXCR, one entry per CDR3 protein. In the table there are about 540,000 distinct CDR3 sequences, about 13% of which are singletons. These TCRs' antigens remain unknown. Sequencing was done on a sample of blood, either unsorted or a sorted T cell fraction (not recorded which). The receptors come from a male donor with ankylosing spondylitis.

The rearrangement joins TRBV12-3 or TRBV12-4 to TRBJ2-7; TRBD1 aligns across 11 bases. This CDR3 contains 15 residues. The ends lost 5 bases at V and 1 base at J; junction bases unmatched: 4. The CDR3 nucleotides read TGTGCCAGCAGTACAGGGACAGGGGGGTCCTACGAGCAGTACTTC. It is translated as CASSTGTGGSYEQYF.

This clonotype was observed many times. V and J are TRBV12-3 or TRBV12-4 and TRBJ2-1; 8 nucleotides agree with TRBD1. V was pared by 7 bases and J by 4 bases, with 3 bases of the junction left unmatched. This CDR3 comprises 13 residues. The CDR3 nucleotides read TGTGCCAGCACGGGACAGGTGTACAATGAGCAGTTCTTC. The encoded protein is CASTGQVYNEQFF.

J is TRBJ2-2 and V is TRBV12-3 or TRBV12-4, with 10 bases lining up with TRBD2. Trimming cost V 6 bases and J 3 bases; bases outside gene matches: 4. This CDR3 spans 15 amino acids. CDR3 region: CASRTGLADTGELFF. CDR3 coding DNA: TGTGCCAGCAGGACAGGACTAGCGGACACCGGGGAGCTGTTTTTT.

The chain uses TRBV29-1 and TRBJ2-3; unclear D gene. Trimming stripped 0 bases from V and 3 bases from J, with 13 bases between. Germline V gives CDR1 SQVTM, CDR2 ANQGSEA. This CDR3 region has 15 residues. The CDR3 reads CSVEDPQHATDTQYF. The CDR3 nucleotides read TGCAGCGTTGAAGATCCCCAACACGCGACAGATACGCAGTATTTT.

This chain connects TRBV10-3 to TRBJ2-7; 9 bases line up with TRBD2. This CDR3 has 17 residues. The V gene end was trimmed by 7 bases and the J gene end by 0 bases; junction bases not matched to a gene: 13. The germline V gene has CDR1 ENHRY and CDR2 SYGVKD. The CDR3 loop reads CAIKGGRDYRLSYEQYV. CDR3 sequence (DNA): TGTGCCATCAAGGGCGGGAGGGACTATCGTCTCTCCTACGAGCAGTACGTC.

The chain has TRBV3-1 and TRBJ1-3, with D possibly being TRBD1 (6 bases). The CDR3 length is 14 residues. CDR1 and CDR2 (germline): LGHDT, YNNKEL (reference sequence). Trimming pared 7 bases from V and 4 bases from J, leaving 14 bases between. The CDR3 sequence: CASNLQGSGNTIYF. The CDR3 bases are TGTGCCAGCAACCTTCAGGGGTCAGGAAACACCATATATTTT.

The chain combines TRBV5-1 with TRBJ2-2; maybe TRBD2 (6 bases). The CDR3 spans 18 residues. V lost 4 bases, J lost 3 bases, and 22 bases lay in between. The germline gives CDR1 SGHRS, CDR2 YFSETQ. CDR3 nucleotide sequence: TGCGCCAGCAGCCGAGGCGTAGCGGCGGGCCGCGACACCGGGGAGCTGTTTTTT. Protein product: CASSRGVAAGRDTGELFF.

There are a few counts of this clonotype. CDR3 DNA: TGTGCCAGCAGCCTCGGACTAGCGGAGGGCTACGAGCAGTACGTC. It is translated as CASSLGLAEGYEQYV. The chain uses TRBV3-1 and TRBJ2-7; 10 bases line up with TRBD2. Germline assignment: CDR1 LGHDT and CDR2 YNNKEL (reference sequence). The CDR3 consists of 15 residues. After removal of 4 bases from V and 3 bases from J, the junction contained 6 bases not matched to a gene.

This clonotype was counted only a few times. The chain links TRBV20-1 to TRBJ2-3; the D is unclear. Trimming left V 6 bases short and J 2 bases short, with 12 bases between. The germline V gene has CDR1 DFQATT and CDR2 SNEGSKA (reference sequence). There are 13 residues in the CDR3. CDR3 amino acids: CSAEWRATDTQYF. The CDR3 bases are TGCAGTGCAGAGTGGCGAGCCACAGATACGCAGTATTTT.

With respect to this clonotype: At one of its ends the junction is not consistent with the germline gene, which may arise from a read error. V gene TRBV19 combines with J gene TRBJ2-1, with D tentatively TRBD2 (6 bases). The CDR3 consists of 15 residues. Germline V gene sequence: CDR1 LNHDA, CDR2 SQIVND (reference sequence). The chain's CDR3 is CASSRDSIYYDEQFF. CDR3 coding DNA: TGTGCCAGTAGTAGGGACTCGATATACTACGATGAGCAGTTCTTC.